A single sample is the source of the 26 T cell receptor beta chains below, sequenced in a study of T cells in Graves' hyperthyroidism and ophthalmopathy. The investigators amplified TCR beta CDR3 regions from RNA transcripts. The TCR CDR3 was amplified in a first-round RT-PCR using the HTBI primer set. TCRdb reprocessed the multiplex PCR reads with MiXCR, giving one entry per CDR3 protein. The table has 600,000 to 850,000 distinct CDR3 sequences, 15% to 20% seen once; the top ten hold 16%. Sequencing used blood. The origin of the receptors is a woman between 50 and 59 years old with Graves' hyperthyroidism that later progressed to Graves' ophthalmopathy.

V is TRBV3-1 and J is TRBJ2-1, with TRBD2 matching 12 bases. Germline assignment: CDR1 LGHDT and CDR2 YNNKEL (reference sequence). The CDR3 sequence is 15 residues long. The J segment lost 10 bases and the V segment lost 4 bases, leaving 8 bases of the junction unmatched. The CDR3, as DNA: TGTGCCAGCAGCCTGCTCCTAGCGGGGGGGGGGGAGCAGTTCTTC. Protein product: CASSLLLAGGGEQFF.

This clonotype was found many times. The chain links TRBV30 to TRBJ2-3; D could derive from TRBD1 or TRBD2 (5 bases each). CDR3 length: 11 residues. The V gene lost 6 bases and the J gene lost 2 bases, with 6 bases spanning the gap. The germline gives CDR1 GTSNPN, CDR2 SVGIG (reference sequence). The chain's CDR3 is CACGTTDTQYF. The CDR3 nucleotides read TGTGCCTGTGGGACCACAGATACGCAGTATTTT.

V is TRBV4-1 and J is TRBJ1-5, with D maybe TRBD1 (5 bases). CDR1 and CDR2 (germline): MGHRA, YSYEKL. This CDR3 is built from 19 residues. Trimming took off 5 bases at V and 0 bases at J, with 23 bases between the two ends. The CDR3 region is CASSLLGPTGGGSNQPQHF. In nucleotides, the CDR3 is TGCGCCAGCAGCTTACTCGGGCCGACCGGGGGGGGTAGCAATCAGCCCCAGCATTTT.

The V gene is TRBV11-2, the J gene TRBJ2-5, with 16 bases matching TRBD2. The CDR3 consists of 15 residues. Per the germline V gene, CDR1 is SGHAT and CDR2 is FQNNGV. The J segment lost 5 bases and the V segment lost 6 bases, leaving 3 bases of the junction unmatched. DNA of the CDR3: TGTGCCAGCAGGGGACTAGCGGGGGGGCCCGAGACCCAGTACTTC. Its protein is CASRGLAGGPETQYF. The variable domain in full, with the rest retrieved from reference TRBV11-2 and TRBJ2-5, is EAGVAQSPRYKIIEKRQSVAFWCNPISGHATLYWYQQILGQGPKLLIQFQNNGVVDDSQLPKDRFSAERLKGVDSTLKIQPAKLEDSAVYLCASRGLAGGPETQYFGPGTRLLVL.

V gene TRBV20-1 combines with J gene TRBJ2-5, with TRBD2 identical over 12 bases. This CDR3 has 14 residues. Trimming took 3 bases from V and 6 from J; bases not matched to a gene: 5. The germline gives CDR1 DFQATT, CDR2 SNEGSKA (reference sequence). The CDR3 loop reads CSASPSGGAKTQYF. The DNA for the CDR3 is TGCAGTGCTAGTCCTAGCGGGGGGGCGAAGACCCAGTACTTC.

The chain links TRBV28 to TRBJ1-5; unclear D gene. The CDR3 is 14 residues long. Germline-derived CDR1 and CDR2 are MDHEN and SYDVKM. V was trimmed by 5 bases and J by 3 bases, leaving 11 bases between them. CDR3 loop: CASSLPGPNQPQHF. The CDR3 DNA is TGTGCCAGCAGTCTGCCCGGGCCCAATCAGCCCCAGCATTTT.

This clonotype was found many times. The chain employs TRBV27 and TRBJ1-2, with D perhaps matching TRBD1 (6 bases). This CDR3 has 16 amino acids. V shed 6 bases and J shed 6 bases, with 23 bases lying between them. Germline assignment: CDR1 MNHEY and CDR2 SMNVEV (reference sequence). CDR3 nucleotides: TGTGCCAGCAGCCTAATTTATGGACAGCTGACTAATGGCTACACCTTC. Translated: CASSLIYGQLTNGYTF.

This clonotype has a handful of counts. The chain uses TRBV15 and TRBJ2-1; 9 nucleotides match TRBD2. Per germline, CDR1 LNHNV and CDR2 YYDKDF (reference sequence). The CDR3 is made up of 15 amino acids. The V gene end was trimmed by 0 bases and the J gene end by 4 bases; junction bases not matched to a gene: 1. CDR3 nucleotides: TGTGCCACCAGCAGAGACCTAGCGGGGTACAATGAGCAGTTCTTC. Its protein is CATSRDLAGYNEQFF.

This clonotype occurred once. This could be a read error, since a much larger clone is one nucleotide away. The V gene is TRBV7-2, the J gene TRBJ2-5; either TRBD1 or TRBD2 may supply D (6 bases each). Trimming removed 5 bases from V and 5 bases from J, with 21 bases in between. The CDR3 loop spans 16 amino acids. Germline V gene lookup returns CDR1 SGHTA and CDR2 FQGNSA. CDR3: CASSPGLTGAQETQYF. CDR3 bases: TGTGCCAGCAGCCCAGGACTAACGGGGGCCCAGGAGACCCAGTACTTC.

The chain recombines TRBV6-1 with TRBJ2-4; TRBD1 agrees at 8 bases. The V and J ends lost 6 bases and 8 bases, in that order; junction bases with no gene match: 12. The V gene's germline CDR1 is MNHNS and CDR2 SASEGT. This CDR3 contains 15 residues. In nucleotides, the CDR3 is TGTGCCAGCAGCACAACCGGGACAGGAATAGACATTCAGTACTTC. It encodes CASSTTGTGIDIQYF.

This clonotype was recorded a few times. The CDR3 loop is CSVEGGGGPQETQYF. The CDR3 nucleotides read TGCAGCGTCGAGGGTGGTGGGGGGCCACAAGAGACCCAGTACTTC. The chain joins TRBV29-1 to TRBJ2-5, with D perhaps given as TRBD1 or TRBD2 (6 bases each). This CDR3 is built from 15 residues. Germline CDR1 is SQVTM and CDR2 is ANQGSEA. Trimming took 6 bases from V and 2 from J, leaving 19 bases between them. Full variable domain (outside the CDR3, taken from reference TRBV29-1 and TRBJ2-5): SAVISQKPSRDICQRGTSLTIQCQVDSQVTMMFWYRQQPGQSLTLIATANQGSEATYESGFVIDKFPISRPNLTFSTLTVSNMSPEDSSIYLCSVEGGGGPQETQYFGPGTRLLVL.

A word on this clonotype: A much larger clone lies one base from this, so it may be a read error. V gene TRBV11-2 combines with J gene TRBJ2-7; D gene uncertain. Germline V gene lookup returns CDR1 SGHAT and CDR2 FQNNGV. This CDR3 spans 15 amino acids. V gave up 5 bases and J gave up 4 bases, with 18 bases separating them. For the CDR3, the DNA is TGTGCCAGCAGCCAAAGACAACGGGTTGGGTACGAGCAGTACTTC. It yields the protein CASSQRQRVGYEQYF.

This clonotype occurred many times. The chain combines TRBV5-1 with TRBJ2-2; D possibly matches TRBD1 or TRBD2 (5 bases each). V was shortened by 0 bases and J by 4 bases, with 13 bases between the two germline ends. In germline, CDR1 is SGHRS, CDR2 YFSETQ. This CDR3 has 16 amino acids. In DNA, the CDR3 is TGCGCCAGCAGCTTGGCCTCTGTTGGGACCACCGGGGAGCTGTTTTTT. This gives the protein CASSLASVGTTGELFF.

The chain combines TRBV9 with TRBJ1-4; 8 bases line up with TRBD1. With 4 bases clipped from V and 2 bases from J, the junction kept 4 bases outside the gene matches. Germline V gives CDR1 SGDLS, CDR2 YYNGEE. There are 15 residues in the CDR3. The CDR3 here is CASSSGGRTNEKLFF. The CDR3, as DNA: TGTGCCAGCAGCTCAGGGGGCAGGACTAATGAAAAACTGTTTTTT.

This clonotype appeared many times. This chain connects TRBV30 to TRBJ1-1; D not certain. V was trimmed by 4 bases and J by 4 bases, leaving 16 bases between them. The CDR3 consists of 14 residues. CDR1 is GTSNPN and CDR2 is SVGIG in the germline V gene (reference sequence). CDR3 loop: CAWKEGSGVTEAFF. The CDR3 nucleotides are TGTGCCTGGAAAGAAGGGAGCGGGGTCACTGAAGCTTTCTTT.

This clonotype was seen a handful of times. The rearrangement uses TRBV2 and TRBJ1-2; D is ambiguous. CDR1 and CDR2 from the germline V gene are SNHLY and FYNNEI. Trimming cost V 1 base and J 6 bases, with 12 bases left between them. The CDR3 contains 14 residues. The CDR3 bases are TGTGCCAGCAGTGAAGTGGTAGGGCGACATGGCTACACCTTC. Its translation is CASSEVVGRHGYTF.

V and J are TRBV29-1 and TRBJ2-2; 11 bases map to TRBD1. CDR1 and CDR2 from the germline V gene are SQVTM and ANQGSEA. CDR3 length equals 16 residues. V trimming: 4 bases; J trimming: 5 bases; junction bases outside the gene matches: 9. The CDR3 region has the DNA TGCAGCGTTGTGTCGGCGGGACAGGGGGATACCGGGGAGCTGTTTTTT. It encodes CSVVSAGQGDTGELFF.

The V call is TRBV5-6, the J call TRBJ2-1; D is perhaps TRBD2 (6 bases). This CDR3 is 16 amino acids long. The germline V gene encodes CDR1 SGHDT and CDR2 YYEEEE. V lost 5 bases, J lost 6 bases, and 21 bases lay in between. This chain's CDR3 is CASRNDETSFGNEQFF. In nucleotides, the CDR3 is TGTGCCAGCAGGAACGACGAGACTAGTTTTGGCAATGAGCAGTTCTTC. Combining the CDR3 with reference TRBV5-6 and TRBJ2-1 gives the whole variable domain DAGVTQSPTHLIKTRGQQVTLRCSPKSGHDTVSWYQQALGQGPQFIFQYYEEEERQRGNFPDRFSGHQFPNYSSELNVNALLLGDSALYLCASRNDETSFGNEQFFGPGTRLTVL.

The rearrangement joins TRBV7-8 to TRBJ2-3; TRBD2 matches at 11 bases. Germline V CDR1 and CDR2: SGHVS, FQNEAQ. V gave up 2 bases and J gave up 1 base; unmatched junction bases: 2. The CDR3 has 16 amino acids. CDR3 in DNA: TGTGCCAGCAGCTTACTTAGCGGGGGGGGCACAGATACGCAGTATTTT. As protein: CASSLLSGGGTDTQYF.

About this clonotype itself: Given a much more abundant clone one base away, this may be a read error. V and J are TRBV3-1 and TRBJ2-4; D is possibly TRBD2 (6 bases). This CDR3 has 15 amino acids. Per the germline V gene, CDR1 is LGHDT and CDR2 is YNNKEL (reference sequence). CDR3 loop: CASSPTRTTQNTQYF. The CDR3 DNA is TGTGCCAGCAGCCCAACACGGACTACGCAAAACACTCAGTACTTC.

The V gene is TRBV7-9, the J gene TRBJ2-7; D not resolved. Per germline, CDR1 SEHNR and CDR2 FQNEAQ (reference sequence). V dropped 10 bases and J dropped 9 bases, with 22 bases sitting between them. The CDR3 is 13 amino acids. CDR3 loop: CAILHGVDSGQYF. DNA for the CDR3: TGTGCCATCCTCCACGGTGTGGATTCCGGGCAGTACTTC. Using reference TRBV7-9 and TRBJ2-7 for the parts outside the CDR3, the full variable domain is DTGVSQNPRHKITKRGQNVTFRCDPISEHNRLYWYRQTLGQGPEFLTYFQNEAQLEKSRLLSDRFSAERPKGSFSTLEIQRTEQGDSAMYLCAILHGVDSGQYFGPGTRLTVT.

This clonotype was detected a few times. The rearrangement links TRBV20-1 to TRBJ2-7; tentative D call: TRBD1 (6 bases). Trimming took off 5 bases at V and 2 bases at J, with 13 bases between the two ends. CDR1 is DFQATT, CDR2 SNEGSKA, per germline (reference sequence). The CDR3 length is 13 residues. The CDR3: CSAEGGHAYEQYF. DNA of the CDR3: TGCAGTGCTGAAGGGGGTCATGCCTACGAGCAGTACTTC.

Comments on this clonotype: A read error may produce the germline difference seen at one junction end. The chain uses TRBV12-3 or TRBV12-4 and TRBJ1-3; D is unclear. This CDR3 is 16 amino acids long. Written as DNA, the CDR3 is TGTGCCAGCAGTCTGACGGCTACCCTCTCTGGAAACACCATATGTTTT. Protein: CASSLTATLSGNTICF.

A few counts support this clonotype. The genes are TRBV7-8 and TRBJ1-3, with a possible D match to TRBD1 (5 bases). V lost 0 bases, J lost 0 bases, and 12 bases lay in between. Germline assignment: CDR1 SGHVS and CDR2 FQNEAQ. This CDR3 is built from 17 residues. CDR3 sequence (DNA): TGTGCCAGCAGCTTAGCATCGGGACCGAACTCTGGAAACACCATATATTTT. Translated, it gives CASSLASGPNSGNTIYF. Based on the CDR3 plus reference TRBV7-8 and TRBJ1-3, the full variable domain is GAGVSQSPRYKVAKRGQDVALRCDPISGHVSLFWYQQALGQGPEFLTYFQNEAQLDKSGLPSDRFFAERPEGSVSTLKIQRTQQEDSAVYLCASSLASGPNSGNTIYFGEGSWLTVV.

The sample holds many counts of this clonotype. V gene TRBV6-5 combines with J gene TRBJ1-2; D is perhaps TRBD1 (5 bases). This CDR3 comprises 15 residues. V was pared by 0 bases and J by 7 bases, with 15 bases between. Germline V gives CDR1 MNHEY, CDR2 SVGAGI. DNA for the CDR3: TGTGCCAGCAGTTACTCGGAATTCAGGGAGGGTGGCTACACCTTC. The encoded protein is CASSYSEFREGGYTF.

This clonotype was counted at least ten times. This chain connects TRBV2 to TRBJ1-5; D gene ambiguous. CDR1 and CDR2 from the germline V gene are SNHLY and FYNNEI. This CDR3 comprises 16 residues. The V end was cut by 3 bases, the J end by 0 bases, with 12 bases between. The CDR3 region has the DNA TGTGCCAGCAGTGATGACTTGGGAAATAGCAATCAGCCCCAGCATTTT. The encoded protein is CASSDDLGNSNQPQHF.